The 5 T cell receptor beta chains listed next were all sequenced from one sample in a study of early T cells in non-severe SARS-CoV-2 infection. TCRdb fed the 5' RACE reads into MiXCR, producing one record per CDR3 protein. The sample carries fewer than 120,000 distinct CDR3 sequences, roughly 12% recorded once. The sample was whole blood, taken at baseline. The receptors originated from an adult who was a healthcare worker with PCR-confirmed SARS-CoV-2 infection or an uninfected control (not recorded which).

The DNA for the CDR3 is TGTGCCACCAGTGATTTGCGAAATACGCAGTATTTT. Its translation: CATSDLRNTQYF. J is TRBJ2-3 and V is TRBV24-1; the D is unclear. V was cut by 0 bases and J by 7 bases, with 4 bases left in between. The CDR3 runs 12 residues. From germline, CDR1 is KGHDR and CDR2 SFDVKD.

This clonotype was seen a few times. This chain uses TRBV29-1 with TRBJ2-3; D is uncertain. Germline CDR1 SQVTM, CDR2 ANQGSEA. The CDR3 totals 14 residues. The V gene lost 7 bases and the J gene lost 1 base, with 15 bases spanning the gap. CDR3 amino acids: CSAKGIWGTDTQYF. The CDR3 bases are TGCAGCGCGAAGGGAATTTGGGGCACAGATACGCAGTATTTT.

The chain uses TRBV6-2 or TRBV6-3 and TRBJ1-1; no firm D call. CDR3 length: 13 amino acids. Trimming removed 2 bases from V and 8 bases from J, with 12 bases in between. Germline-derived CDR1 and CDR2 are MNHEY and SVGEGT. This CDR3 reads CASSYDSASEAFF. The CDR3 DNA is TGTGCCAGCAGTTACGATTCGGCGTCAGAAGCTTTCTTT.

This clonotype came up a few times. The CDR3 nucleotides are TGCAGCGTTGGAGGGCTCGGCAATCAGCCCCAGCATTTT. The encoded protein is CSVGGLGNQPQHF. The chain combines TRBV29-1 with TRBJ1-5; D gene uncertain. CDR3 length: 13 residues. The germline V gene has CDR1 SQVTM and CDR2 ANQGSEA. Trimming removed 4 bases at V and 2 bases at J, with 9 bases between.

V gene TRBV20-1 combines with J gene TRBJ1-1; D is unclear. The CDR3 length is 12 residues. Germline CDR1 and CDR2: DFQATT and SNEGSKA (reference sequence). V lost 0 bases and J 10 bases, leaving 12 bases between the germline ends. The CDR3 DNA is TGCAGTGCTAGAGATGGAGGTCGGGGAGCTTTCTTT. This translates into CSARDGGRGAFF.